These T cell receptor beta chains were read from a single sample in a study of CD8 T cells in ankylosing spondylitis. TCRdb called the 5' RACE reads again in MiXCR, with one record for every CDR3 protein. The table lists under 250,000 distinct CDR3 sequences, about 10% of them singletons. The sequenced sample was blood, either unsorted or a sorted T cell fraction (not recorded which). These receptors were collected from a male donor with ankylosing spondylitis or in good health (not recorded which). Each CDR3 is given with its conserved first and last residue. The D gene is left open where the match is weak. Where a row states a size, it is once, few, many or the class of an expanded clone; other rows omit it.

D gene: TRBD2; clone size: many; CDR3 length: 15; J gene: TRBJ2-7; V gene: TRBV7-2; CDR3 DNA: TGTGCCAGCAGCTTAGAAGGCGGGACTATCTACGAGCAGTACTTC; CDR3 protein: CASSLEGGTIYEQYF
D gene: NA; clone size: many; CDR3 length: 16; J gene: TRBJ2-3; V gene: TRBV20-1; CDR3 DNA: TGCAGTGCATCGGGGGGCGGGGAGGCCGTGGGAGATACGCAGTATTTT; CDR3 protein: CSASGGGEAVGDTQYF
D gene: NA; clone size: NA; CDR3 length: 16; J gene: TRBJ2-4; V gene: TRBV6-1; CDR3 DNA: TGTGCCAGCAGTCCCTTGGGGAGGTTAGCCAAAAACATTCAGTACTTC; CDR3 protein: CASSPLGRLAKNIQYF
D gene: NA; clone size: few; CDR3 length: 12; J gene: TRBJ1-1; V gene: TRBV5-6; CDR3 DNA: TGTGCCAGCAGCCGAAGGTCGACTGAAGCTTTCTTT; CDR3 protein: CASSRRSTEAFF
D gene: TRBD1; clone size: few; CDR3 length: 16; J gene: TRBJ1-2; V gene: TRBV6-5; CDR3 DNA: TGTGCCAGCAGTTACTCGAGGACAGGTTTTAGCGATGGCTACACCTTC; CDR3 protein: CASSYSRTGFSDGYTF
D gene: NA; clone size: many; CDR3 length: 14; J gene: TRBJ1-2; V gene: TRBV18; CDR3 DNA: TGTGCCAGCTCAGACCTTGGGTCTGACTATGGCTACACCTTC; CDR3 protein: CASSDLGSDYGYTF
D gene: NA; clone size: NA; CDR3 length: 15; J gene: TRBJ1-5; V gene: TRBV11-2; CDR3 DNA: TGTGCCAGCAGCCGCGAAGGCAATAGCAATCAGCCCCAGCATTTT; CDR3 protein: CASSREGNSNQPQHF
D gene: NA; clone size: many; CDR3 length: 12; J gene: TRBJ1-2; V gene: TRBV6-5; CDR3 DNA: TGTGCCAGCAGTTCCGGATCCTATGGCTACACCTTC; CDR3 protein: CASSSGSYGYTF
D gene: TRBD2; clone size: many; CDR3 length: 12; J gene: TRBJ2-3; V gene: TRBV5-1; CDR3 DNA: TGCGCCAGCAGGCGGGAGGAGGATACGCAGTATTTT; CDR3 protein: CASRREEDTQYF
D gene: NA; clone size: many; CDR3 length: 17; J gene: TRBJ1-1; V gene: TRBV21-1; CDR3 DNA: TGTGCCAGCAGCAAAGGGTTGAAACGGGACAGGAACACTGAAGCTTTCTTT; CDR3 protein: CASSKGLKRDRNTEAFF
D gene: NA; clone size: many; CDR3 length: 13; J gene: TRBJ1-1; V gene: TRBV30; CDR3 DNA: TGTGCCTGGAGGGGACACACTTGGACTGAAGCTTTCTTT; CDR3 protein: CAWRGHTWTEAFF
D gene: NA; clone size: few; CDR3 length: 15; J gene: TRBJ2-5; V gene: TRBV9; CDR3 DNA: TGTGCCAGCAGCGTAGGGGACGGCAGCTTGGGGACCCAGTACTTC; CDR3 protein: CASSVGDGSLGTQYF
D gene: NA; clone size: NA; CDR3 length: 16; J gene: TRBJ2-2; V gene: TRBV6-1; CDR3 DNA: TGTGCCAGCAGTGTGGCATGGAGACGGGGCACCGGGGAGCTGTTTTTT; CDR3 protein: CASSVAWRRGTGELFF
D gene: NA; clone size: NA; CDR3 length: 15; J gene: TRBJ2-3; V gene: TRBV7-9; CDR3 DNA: TGTGCCAGCAGCTTATCGGGGGCGACAACAGATACGCAGTATTTT; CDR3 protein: CASSLSGATTDTQYF
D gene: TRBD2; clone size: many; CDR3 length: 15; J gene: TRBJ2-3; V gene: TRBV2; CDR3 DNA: TGTGCCGGTCTAGAGACTAGCGGCGGCGTGGATACGCAGTATTTT; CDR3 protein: CAGLETSGGVDTQYF
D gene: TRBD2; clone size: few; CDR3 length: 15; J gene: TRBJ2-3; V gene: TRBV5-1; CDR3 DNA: TGCGCCAGCAGCTTGGCTAGCGGAGGCACAGATACGCAGTATTTT; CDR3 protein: CASSLASGGTDTQYF
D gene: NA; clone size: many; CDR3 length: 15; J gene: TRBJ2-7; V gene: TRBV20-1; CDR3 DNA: TGCAGTGCTAGACCTCTCGTACTCTTGGACTACGAGCAGTACTTC; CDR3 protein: CSARPLVLLDYEQYF
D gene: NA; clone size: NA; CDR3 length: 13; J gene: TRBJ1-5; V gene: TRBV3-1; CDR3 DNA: TGTGCCAGCAGCCAAATGCGCAATCAGCCCCAGCATTTT; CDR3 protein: CASSQMRNQPQHF
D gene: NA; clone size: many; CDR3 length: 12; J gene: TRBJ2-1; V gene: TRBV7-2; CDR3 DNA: TGTGCCAGCAGCTATTATCGCAATGAGCAGTTCTTC; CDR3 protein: CASSYYRNEQFF
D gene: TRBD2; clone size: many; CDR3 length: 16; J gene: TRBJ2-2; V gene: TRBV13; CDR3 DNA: TGTGCCAGCAGCCCCGAGGCGCTAGCGGGAGTCGGGGAGCTGTTTTTT; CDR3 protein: CASSPEALAGVGELFF
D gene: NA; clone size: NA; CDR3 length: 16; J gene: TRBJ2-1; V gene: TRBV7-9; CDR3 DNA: TGTGCCAGCAGCCCCCCTAGTGGGGAGGCCTACAATGAGCAGTTCTTC; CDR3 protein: CASSPPSGEAYNEQFF
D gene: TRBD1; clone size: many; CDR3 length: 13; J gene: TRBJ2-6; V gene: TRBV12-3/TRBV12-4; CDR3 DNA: TGTGCCAGCAGTTTGGGACAGGAGGCCGTCCTGACTTTC; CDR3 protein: CASSLGQEAVLTF
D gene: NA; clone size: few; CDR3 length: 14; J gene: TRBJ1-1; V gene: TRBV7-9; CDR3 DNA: TGTGCCAGCAGACGGGACGTCCTGAACACTGAAGCTTTCTTT; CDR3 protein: CASRRDVLNTEAFF
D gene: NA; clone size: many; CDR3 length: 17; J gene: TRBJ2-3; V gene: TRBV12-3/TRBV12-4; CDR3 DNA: TGTGCCAGCAGTTTCTCCCGCCCCGCGGCGGGCACAGATACGCAGTATTTT; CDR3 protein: CASSFSRPAAGTDTQYF
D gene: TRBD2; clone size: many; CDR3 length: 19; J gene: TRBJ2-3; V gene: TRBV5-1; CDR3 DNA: TGCGCCAGCAGCTTGGGCTTACCCGGACTAGCGGGGGCCACAGATACGCAGTATTTT; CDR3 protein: CASSLGLPGLAGATDTQYF
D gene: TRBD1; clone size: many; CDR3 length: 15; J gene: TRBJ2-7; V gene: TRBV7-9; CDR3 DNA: TGTGCCAGCAGCGCCAATCCCGGGACAGGGAACGAGCAGTACTTC; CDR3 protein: CASSANPGTGNEQYF
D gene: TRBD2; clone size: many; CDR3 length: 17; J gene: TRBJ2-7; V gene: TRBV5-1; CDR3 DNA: TGCGCCAGCAGCGGCATAGCGCTAGCGGGAGGCACCTACGAGCAGTACTTC; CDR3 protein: CASSGIALAGGTYEQYF
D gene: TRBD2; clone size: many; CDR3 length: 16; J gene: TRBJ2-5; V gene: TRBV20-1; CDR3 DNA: TGCAGTGCTAGAGTTCCCGGACTAGCGGGAGAAGAGACCCAGTACTTC; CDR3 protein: CSARVPGLAGEETQYF
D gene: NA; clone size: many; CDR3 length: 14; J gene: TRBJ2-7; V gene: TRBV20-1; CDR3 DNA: TGCAGTGCTAGTGGAGGGGAGGCCGACTACGAGCAGTACTTC; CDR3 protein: CSASGGEADYEQYF
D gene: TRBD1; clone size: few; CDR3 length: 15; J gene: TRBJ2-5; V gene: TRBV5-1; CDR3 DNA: TGCGCCAGCAGCTTGACTCGGACAGGGGAAGAGACCCAGTACTTC; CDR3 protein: CASSLTRTGEETQYF
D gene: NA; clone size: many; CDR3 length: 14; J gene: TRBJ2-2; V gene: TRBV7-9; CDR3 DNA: TGTGCCGCCCCCGACACCGCGAACACCGGGGAGCTGTTTTTT; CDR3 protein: CAAPDTANTGELFF
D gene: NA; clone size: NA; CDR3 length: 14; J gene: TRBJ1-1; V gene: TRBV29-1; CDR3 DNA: TGCAGCGTTGAATTAGGATCTGTCCACGCTGAAGCTTTCTTT; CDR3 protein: CSVELGSVHAEAFF
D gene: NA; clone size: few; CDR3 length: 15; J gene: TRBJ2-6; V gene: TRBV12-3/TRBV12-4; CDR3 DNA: TGTGCCAGCAGTTCGGGGGGCCCCGGGGCCAACGTCCTGACTTTC; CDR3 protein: CASSSGGPGANVLTF
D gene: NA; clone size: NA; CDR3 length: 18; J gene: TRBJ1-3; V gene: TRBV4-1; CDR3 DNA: TGCGCCAGCAGCCAACCCGGCGGGGGGCCTAGCTCTGGAAACACCATATATTTT; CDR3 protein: CASSQPGGGPSSGNTIYF
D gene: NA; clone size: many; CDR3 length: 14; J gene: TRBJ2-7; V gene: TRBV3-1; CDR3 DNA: TGTGCCAGCAGCCAAGGGCTCGACTCCTACGAGCAGTACTTC; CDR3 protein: CASSQGLDSYEQYF
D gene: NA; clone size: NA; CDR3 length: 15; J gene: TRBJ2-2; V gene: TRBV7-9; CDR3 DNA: TGTGCCAGCAGCTCCCAAATGCAAAGGACCGGGGAGCTGTTTTTT; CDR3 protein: CASSSQMQRTGELFF
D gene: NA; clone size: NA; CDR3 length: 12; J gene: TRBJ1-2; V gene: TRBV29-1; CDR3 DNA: TGCAGCGGAGGGGAAGTCGGCTATGGCTACACCTTC; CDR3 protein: CSGGEVGYGYTF
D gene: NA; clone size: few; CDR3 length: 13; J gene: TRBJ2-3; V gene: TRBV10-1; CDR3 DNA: TGCGCCAGTAAACCCCGGGACACCGATACGCAGTATTTT; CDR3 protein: CASKPRDTDTQYF
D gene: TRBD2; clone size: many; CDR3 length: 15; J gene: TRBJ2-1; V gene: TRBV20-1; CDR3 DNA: TGCAGTGCTAGAGTTCGGGTAGTGGGGGGGAATGAGCAGTTCTTC; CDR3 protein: CSARVRVVGGNEQFF
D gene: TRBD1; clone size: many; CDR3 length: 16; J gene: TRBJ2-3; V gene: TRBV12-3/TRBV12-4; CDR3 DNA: TGTGCCAGCAGTTTCCAGGACAGGGGTGGGACAGATACGCAGTATTTT; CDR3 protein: CASSFQDRGGTDTQYF
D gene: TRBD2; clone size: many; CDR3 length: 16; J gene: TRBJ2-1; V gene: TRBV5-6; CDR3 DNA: TGTGCCAGCAACAAAAGGACTAGCGGGAAGCTTGATGAGCAGTTCTTC; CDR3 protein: CASNKRTSGKLDEQFF
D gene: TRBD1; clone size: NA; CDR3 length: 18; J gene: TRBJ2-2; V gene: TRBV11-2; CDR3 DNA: TGTGCCAGCAGCCCGGTCCCGGGACAGGGGGCGAACACCGGGGAGCTGTTTTTT; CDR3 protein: CASSPVPGQGANTGELFF
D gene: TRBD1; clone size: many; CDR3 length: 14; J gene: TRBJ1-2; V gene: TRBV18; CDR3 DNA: TGTGCCAGCTCACCGGACAGGGGGAGTTATGGCTACACCTTC; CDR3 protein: CASSPDRGSYGYTF
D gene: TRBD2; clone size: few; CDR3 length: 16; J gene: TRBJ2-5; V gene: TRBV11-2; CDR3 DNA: TGTGCCAGCAGCTTTACACTAGCGGGGGCTGCAGAGACCCAGTACTTC; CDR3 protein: CASSFTLAGAAETQYF
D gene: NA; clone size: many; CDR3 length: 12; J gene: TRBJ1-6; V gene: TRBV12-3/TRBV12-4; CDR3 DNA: TGTGCCAGCAGTCCCTCAAATTGGCCCCTCCACTTT; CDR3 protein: CASSPSNWPLHF
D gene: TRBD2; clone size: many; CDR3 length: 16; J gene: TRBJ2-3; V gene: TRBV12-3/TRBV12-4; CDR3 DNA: TGTGCCAGCAGTTACACCCTCAGCGGGAGGGCAGATACGCAGTATTTT; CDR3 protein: CASSYTLSGRADTQYF
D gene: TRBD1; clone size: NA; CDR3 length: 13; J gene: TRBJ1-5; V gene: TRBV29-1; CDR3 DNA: TGCAGCGTTGAAGGGGACAGGGGTCAGCCCCAGCATTTT; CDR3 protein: CSVEGDRGQPQHF
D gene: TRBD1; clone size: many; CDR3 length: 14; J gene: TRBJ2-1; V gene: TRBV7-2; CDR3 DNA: TGTGCCAGCAGCTTGGGGACAGGGGAGAATGAGCAGTTCTTC; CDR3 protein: CASSLGTGENEQFF
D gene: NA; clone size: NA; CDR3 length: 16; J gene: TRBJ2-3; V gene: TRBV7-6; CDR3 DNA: TGTGCCAGCAGCCCACTCGCTCGGCGGGCCACAGATACGCAGTATTTT; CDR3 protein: CASSPLARRATDTQYF
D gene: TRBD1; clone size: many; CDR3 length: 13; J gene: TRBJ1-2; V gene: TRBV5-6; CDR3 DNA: TGTGCCAGCAGCGTGGGACAGGGCTATGGCTACACCTTC; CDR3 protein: CASSVGQGYGYTF
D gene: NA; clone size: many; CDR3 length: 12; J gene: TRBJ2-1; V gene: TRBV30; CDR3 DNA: TGTGCCTGGAGTGTAGTGGGGAATGAGCAGTTCTTC; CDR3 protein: CAWSVVGNEQFF
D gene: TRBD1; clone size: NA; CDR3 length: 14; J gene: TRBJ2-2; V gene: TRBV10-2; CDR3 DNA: TGCGCCGGCAAGACAGGGACGAACACCGGGGAGCTGTTTTTT; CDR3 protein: CAGKTGTNTGELFF
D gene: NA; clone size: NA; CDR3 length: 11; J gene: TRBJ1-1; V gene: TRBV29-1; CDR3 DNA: TGCAGCGTTGTACGCAACACTGAAGCTTTCTTT; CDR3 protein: CSVVRNTEAFF
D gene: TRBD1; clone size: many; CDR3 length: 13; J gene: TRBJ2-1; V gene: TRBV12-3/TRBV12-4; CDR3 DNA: TGTGCCAGCAGTAACACCCAGACAGGGTGGGCGTTCTTC; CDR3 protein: CASSNTQTGWAFF
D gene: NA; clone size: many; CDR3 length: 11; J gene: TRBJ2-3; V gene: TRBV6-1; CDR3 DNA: TGTGCCAGCCCGAGGGGAGATACGCAGTATTTT; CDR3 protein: CASPRGDTQYF
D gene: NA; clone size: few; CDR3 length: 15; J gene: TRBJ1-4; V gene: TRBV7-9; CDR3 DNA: TGTGCCAGCAGCCCCCCGGGGAGGACTAATGAAAAACTGTTTTTT; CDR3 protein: CASSPPGRTNEKLFF
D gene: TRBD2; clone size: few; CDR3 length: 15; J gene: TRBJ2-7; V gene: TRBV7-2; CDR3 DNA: TGTGCCAGCAGCTTATGGCGGGGGGCGACCTACGAGCAGTACTTC; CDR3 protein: CASSLWRGATYEQYF
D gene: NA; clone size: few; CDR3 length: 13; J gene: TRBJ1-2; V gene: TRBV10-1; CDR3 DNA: TGCGCCAGCAGTGAGTCGAAAAGGATCGGCTACACCTTC; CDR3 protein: CASSESKRIGYTF
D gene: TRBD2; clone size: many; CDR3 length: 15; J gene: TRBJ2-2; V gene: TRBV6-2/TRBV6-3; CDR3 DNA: TGTGCCAGCACGGCTGGGAGGGTGAACACCGGGGAGCTGTTTTTT; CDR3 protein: CASTAGRVNTGELFF